The entry below describes one T cell receptor (beta chain). This sample was taken from a study of sequential checkpoint blockade in melanoma. As for the study in general: Randomization was 1:1 between first-line nivolumab→ipilimumab and ipilimumab→nivolumab.

TCRdb's table, derived via immunoSEQ multiplex PCR, lists solely in-frame clones and lacks some. The sample lists 15,000 to 20,000 clones; 72% were seen once. Treatment meaning: randomized to nivolumab then ipilimumab (arm A) or the reverse (arm B). From thawed PBMCs, live CD3+CD8+ cells negative for CD19 and CD56 were sorted. The TCR comes from a human donor with melanoma. The sequencing used CD8+ T cells sorted from blood (inferred from file names), collected from a patient given nivolumab and ipilimumab in sequence.

The CDR3 DNA reads TGTGCCAGAAGACCGGGACTCATACCTCCCTACGAGCAGTACTTC. Protein sequence: CARRPGLIPPYEQYF. The chain has TRBV5-3 and TRBJ2-7; D perhaps matches TRBD2 (6 bases). TRBV5-3 is placed among ORFs of uncertain function. The CDR3 contains 15 residues. V was cut by 5 bases and J by 2 bases, with 17 bases left in between.